The present TCR beta chain was sequenced within a study of cytomegalovirus exposure and HLA in healthy donors. Study conclusions and caveats: Among the CMV-associated chains, a few were confirmed in vitro as specific for CMV antigens. Most TCR sequences were seen very rarely across donors, but some public TCRs occurred in many. TCR beta chains numbering under 200 were designated cytomegalovirus-associated.

This table comes from immunoSEQ multiplex PCR, and its TCRdb copy is limited to in-frame clones, with some not included. This table has about 130,000 clones, roughly 89% appearing once. Germline values: CDR1 SGHDT, CDR2 YYEEEE. Trimming took 7 bases from V and 0 from J, leaving 6 bases between them. CDR3 length: 12 residues. This clone was detected once. The antigen is not known. The TCR sequence derives from a woman aged 18-35 years in good health and CMV-seronegative. Sequencing was performed on PBMCs. The chain employs TRBV5-6 and TRBJ2-3; D gene ambiguous. The CDR3, as DNA: TGTGCCAGCGCGATCAGCACAGATACGCAGTATTTT. It specifies CASAISTDTQYF.